The 28 T cell receptor beta chains presented below share a single source sample, sequenced in a study of T cells after yellow fever vaccination. Each CDR3 protein is one row after TCRdb ran MiXCR on the 5' RACE reads. The profile shows 120,000 or so distinct CDR3 sequences, more than 7.5% of them singletons. This specimen was CD8+ T cells sorted from PBMCs, taken on the day of the yellow fever booster vaccination. All receptors come from a man aged 18 to 29 who received the YFV17D yellow fever vaccine.

The chain couples TRBV5-4 to TRBJ2-7; D is unclear. Germline V gives CDR1 SGHNT, CDR2 YYREEE (reference sequence). With 0 bases removed from V and 5 bases from J, the gap between germline ends came to 9 bases. The CDR3 sequence is 13 residues long. The CDR3 loop is CASSLGVENEQYF. The CDR3, as DNA: TGTGCCAGCAGCTTGGGGGTCGAGAACGAGCAGTACTTC. The variable domain in full, completed from reference TRBV5-4 and TRBJ2-7, reads ETGVTQSPTHLIKTRGQQVTLRCSSQSGHNTVSWYQQALGQGPQFIFQYYREEENGRGNFPPRFSGLQFPNYSSELNVNALELDDSALYLCASSLGVENEQYFGPGTRLTVT.

This chain joins TRBV6-6 and TRBJ1-4; D ambiguous. Germline CDR1 is MNHNY and CDR2 is SVGAGI (reference sequence). V was clipped by 2 bases and J by 4 bases, with 8 bases between them. The CDR3 runs 14 residues. The DNA for the CDR3 is TGTGCCAGCAGTTACGAGCAGCTTAATGAAAAACTGTTTTTT. Translated, it gives CASSYEQLNEKLFF.

This clonotype was found a few times. The V and J genes are TRBV6-5 and TRBJ1-2; no firm D call. Germline-derived CDR1 and CDR2 are MNHEY and SVGAGI. The CDR3 length is 12 residues. The V end was cut by 2 bases, the J end by 4 bases, with 5 bases between. The CDR3: CASSYGPYGYTF. DNA of the CDR3: TGTGCCAGCAGTTACGGGCCCTATGGCTACACCTTC.

This clonotype turned up a few times. This chain joins TRBV19 and TRBJ1-1; a weak D match, TRBD1 (5 bases). V lost 5 bases and J lost 5, with 9 bases in between. The CDR3 sequence is 12 residues long. Germline CDR1 is LNHDA and CDR2 is SQIVND (reference sequence). The CDR3 DNA reads as TGTGCCAGTAGTCGCCAGGGAACTGAAGCTTTCTTT. Residues: CASSRQGTEAFF.

This chain joins TRBV4-3 and TRBJ1-5; TRBD1 might be the D (5 bases). The CDR3 covers 15 residues. CDR1 is LGHNA, CDR2 YSLEER, per germline. Trimming left V 4 bases short and J 0 bases short, with 10 bases between. CDR3 residues: CASSPGLHSNQPQHF. Written as DNA, the CDR3 is TGCGCCAGCAGCCCGGGACTTCATAGCAATCAGCCCCAGCATTTT.

This chain uses TRBV6-4 with TRBJ2-5, with 11 positions matching TRBD2. Germline CDR1 MRHNA, CDR2 SNTAGT. The CDR3 sequence is 15 residues long. V dropped 4 bases and J dropped 3; count of bases not matched to a gene: 4. CDR3 nucleotide sequence: TGTGCCAGCAGTGCTAGCGGGGGGCCCGAAGAGACCCAGTACTTC. This sequence encodes CASSASGGPEETQYF.

This chain uses TRBV18 with TRBJ2-2; tentatively, D is TRBD1 (6 bases). Germline loops: CDR1 KGHSH, CDR2 LQKENI. V was trimmed by 0 bases and J by 5 bases, leaving 10 bases between them. The CDR3 loop spans 15 amino acids. The CDR3 nucleotides are TGTGCCAGCTCACCACCCAAAACAGGGACCGGGGAGCTGTTTTTT. It is translated as CASSPPKTGTGELFF. The whole variable domain, remainder taken from reference TRBV18 and TRBJ2-2, is NAGVMQNPRHLVRRRGQEARLRCSPMKGHSHVYWYRQLPEEGLKFMVYLQKENIIDESGMPKERFSAEFPKEGPSILRIQQVVRGDSAAYFCASSPPKTGTGELFFGEGSRLTVL.

The chain uses TRBV30 and TRBJ2-1; 9 bases line up with TRBD2. The CDR3 is 16 residues long. Germline V CDR1 and CDR2: GTSNPN, SVGIG (reference sequence). V was pared by 5 bases and J by 16 bases, with 24 bases of the junction left unmatched. The CDR3 region is CAWEDRYSVAGGPGFF. The CDR3 DNA reads TGTGCCTGGGAGGACCGATACTCGGTCGCGGGGGGGCCGGGATTCTTC.

The chain joins TRBV5-4 to TRBJ1-1; D is perhaps TRBD1 (5 bases). Trimming left V 9 bases short and J 0 bases short, with 15 bases between. This CDR3 is built from 14 residues. Germline CDR1 is SGHNT and CDR2 is YYREEE (reference sequence). CDR3 sequence: CATTGGSLNTEAFF. CDR3 nucleotide sequence: TGTGCCACGACGGGGGGAAGCTTGAACACTGAAGCTTTCTTT.

A few counts support this clonotype. The chain is built from TRBV25-1 and TRBJ1-6, with D unclear. The ends were cut back, 3 bases at V and 10 bases at J, with 7 bases in the middle. Germline assignment: CDR1 MGHDK and CDR2 SYGVNS. The CDR3 runs to 12 residues. As DNA, the CDR3 is TGTGCCAGCAGTGATTTGGTGTCACCCCTCCACTTT. As protein: CASSDLVSPLHF.

This chain links TRBV20-1 with TRBJ1-2, with D hard to call. The CDR3 loop spans 13 amino acids. Per germline, CDR1 DFQATT and CDR2 SNEGSKA (reference sequence). V gave up 0 bases and J gave up 2 bases, with 7 bases separating them. The chain's CDR3 is CSARDLQNYGYTF. The CDR3 DNA follows: TGCAGTGCTAGAGATCTCCAGAACTATGGCTACACCTTC.

This clonotype was found a few times. The chain links TRBV9 to TRBJ2-2; D is ambiguous. In germline, CDR1 is SGDLS, CDR2 YYNGEE. The length of the CDR3 is 13 residues. Trimming took 3 bases from V and 1 from J, leaving 4 bases between them. CDR3 in DNA: TGTGCCAGCAGCGCCGAGAACACCGGGGAGCTGTTTTTT. Amino acid sequence: CASSAENTGELFF. Full variable domain (missing parts from reference TRBV9 and TRBJ2-2): DSGVTQTPKHLITATGQRVTLRCSPRSGDLSVYWYQQSLDQGLQFLIQYYNGEERAKGNILERFSAQQFPDLHSELNLSSLELGDSALYFCASSAENTGELFFGEGSRLTVL.

This rearrangement joins TRBV20-1 to TRBJ2-3; 10 nucleotides match TRBD1. Germline V gene sequence: CDR1 DFQATT, CDR2 SNEGSKA (reference sequence). CDR3 length: 13 residues. V shed 8 bases and J 3 bases; nucleotides not matched to a gene: 5. The CDR3 bases are TGCAGTCCCGACAGGGGGCGAACAGATACGCAGTATTTT. Its translation: CSPDRGRTDTQYF.

This chain uses TRBV12-3 or TRBV12-4 with TRBJ2-5, with 13 bases lining up with TRBD2. Trimming at V came to 6 bases and at J to 5 bases, leaving 12 bases not matched to a gene. The CDR3 length is 17 residues. The CDR3 DNA reads as TGTGCCAGCAGCCGCGGACTAGCGGGGGACCTCCTCGAGACCCAGTACTTC. This gives the protein CASSRGLAGDLLETQYF.

This clonotype has a handful of counts. V gene TRBV6-2 or TRBV6-3 combines with J gene TRBJ1-2, with 8 bases identical to TRBD1. The CDR3 is 14 amino acids. In germline, CDR1 is MNHEY, CDR2 SVGEGT. Germline trimming cut 2 bases from V and 4 bases from J; bases unmatched to any gene: 3. The CDR3 spells CASSYPDRVYGYTF. DNA for the CDR3: TGTGCCAGCAGTTACCCGGACAGGGTCTATGGCTACACCTTC.

This clonotype showed up many times. V gene TRBV6-2 or TRBV6-3 combines with J gene TRBJ2-5; D is uncertain. CDR1 is MNHEY and CDR2 is SVGEGT in the germline V gene. V gave up 5 bases and J gave up 1 base, with 20 bases separating them. This CDR3 has 17 amino acids. The DNA for the CDR3 is TGTGCCAGCAGTCCTCCCCCGGGCAACAACCCCCAAGAGACCCAGTACTTC. This translates into CASSPPPGNNPQETQYF.

A few counts support this clonotype. This chain joins TRBV29-1 and TRBJ2-3, with TRBD1 matching over 7 bases. CDR1 is SQVTM, CDR2 ANQGSEA, per germline. The CDR3 length is 14 residues. V gave up 2 bases and J gave up 1 base; unmatched junction bases: 3. As DNA, the CDR3 is TGCAGCGTTGAATTAGGGACAGGCACAGATACGCAGTATTTT. It translates to CSVELGTGTDTQYF.

V usage is TRBV29-1 and J usage is TRBJ2-3; D is ambiguous. The ends were cut back, 7 bases at V and 0 bases at J, with 14 bases in the middle. The CDR3 is made up of 14 amino acids. The V gene's germline CDR1 is SQVTM and CDR2 ANQGSEA. This CDR3 reads CSARQQASTDTQYF. The CDR3 bases are TGCAGCGCTAGGCAGCAAGCTAGCACAGATACGCAGTATTTT.

This sequence joins TRBV11-3 and TRBJ2-1; the D call may be TRBD1 or TRBD2 (5 bases each). CDR1 and CDR2 (germline): SGHNT, YENEEA. V dropped 5 bases and J dropped 1 base, with 12 bases sitting between them. This CDR3 region has 15 residues. CDR3 loop: CASSLGPPSYNEQFF. CDR3 sequence (DNA): TGTGCCAGCAGCCTGGGACCACCGTCCTACAATGAGCAGTTCTTC.

The gene calls are TRBV6-6 and TRBJ2-7; TRBD2 agrees at 9 bases. V trimming: 0 bases; J trimming: 2 bases; junction bases outside the gene matches: 11. This CDR3 is built from 18 residues. Germline CDR1 reads MNHNY; CDR2 reads SVGAGI (reference sequence). In DNA form, the CDR3 reads TGTGCCAGCAGTTACTCGGGGCCGTCGGCTAGCGGGGCCTACGAGCAGTACGTC. Translation gives CASSYSGPSASGAYEQYV.

The chain recombines TRBV5-1 with TRBJ2-7, with D perhaps being TRBD1 or TRBD2 (5 bases each). V dropped 0 bases and J dropped 2 bases, with 12 bases sitting between them. The germline V gene has CDR1 SGHRS and CDR2 YFSETQ. The CDR3 runs 15 residues. Here the CDR3 reads CASSLALGVTYEQYF. In nucleotides, the CDR3 is TGCGCCAGCAGCTTGGCCCTGGGGGTAACCTACGAGCAGTACTTC.

The rearrangement joins TRBV11-3 to TRBJ2-1; D is uncertain. The CDR3 length is 15 residues. V dropped 0 bases and J dropped 6 bases, with 12 bases sitting between them. Per germline, CDR1 SGHNT and CDR2 YENEEA. Here the CDR3 reads CASSLDLSQGNEQFF. Written as DNA, the CDR3 is TGTGCCAGCAGCTTAGATCTGAGCCAAGGCAATGAGCAGTTCTTC. Based on the CDR3 plus reference TRBV11-3 and TRBJ2-1, the full variable domain is EAGVVQSPRYKIIEKKQPVAFWCNPISGHNTLYWYLQNLGQGPELLIRYENEEAVDDSQLPKDRFSAERLKGVDSTLKIQPAELGDSAVYLCASSLDLSQGNEQFFGPGTRLTVL.

In this sample, this clonotype is medium-sized (0.01 to 0.1%). V gene TRBV5-1 combines with J gene TRBJ2-7, with TRBD1 identical over 8 bases. The length of the CDR3 is 15 residues. J lost 3 bases, V lost 0 bases, and 5 bases had no gene match. From germline, CDR1 is SGHRS and CDR2 YFSETQ. The DNA of the CDR3 is TGCGCCAGCAGCTTGGGTGGACAGGGCCACTACGAGCAGTACGTC. Translation gives CASSLGGQGHYEQYV.

This clonotype was counted ten times or more. The chain is built from TRBV4-2 and TRBJ2-4, with TRBD2 matching 12 bases. The germline gives CDR1 LGHNA, CDR2 YNFKEQ. J gave up 3 bases and V 0 bases, and 6 bases lay outside the gene matches. The CDR3 has 18 amino acids. CDR3 bases: TGTGCCAGCAGCCAAGACTGGGCTAGCGGGGGGGTCAAAAACATTCAGTACTTC. Translation: CASSQDWASGGVKNIQYF.

J is TRBJ2-6 and V is TRBV3-1; D remains ambiguous. The CDR3 has 15 residues. V was trimmed by 2 bases and J by 2 bases, leaving 7 bases between them. The germline V gene has CDR1 LGHDT and CDR2 YNNKEL (reference sequence). Here the CDR3 DNA reads TGTGCCAGCAGCCAACAGGTAACTGGGGCCAACGTCCTGACTTTC. Protein sequence: CASSQQVTGANVLTF.

There are a few counts of this clonotype. The chain couples TRBV6-2 or TRBV6-3 to TRBJ1-5, with 7 positions matching TRBD1. V shed 6 bases and J 2 bases; nucleotides not matched to a gene: 7. In germline, CDR1 is MNHEY, CDR2 SVGEGT. The CDR3 totals 15 residues. The CDR3 DNA is TGTGCCAGCAGGCGCGGCAGGGGGGGCAATCAGCCCCAGCATTTT. Translated, it gives CASRRGRGGNQPQHF.

This clonotype showed up just a few times. The J gene is TRBJ1-2, the V gene TRBV7-2, with D uncertain. The germline V gene encodes CDR1 SGHTA and CDR2 FQGNSA. Trimming took 3 bases from V and 8 from J, leaving 7 bases between them. The CDR3 runs to 11 residues. This CDR3 reads CASSFAQGYTF. The CDR3 DNA reads TGTGCCAGCAGCTTTGCTCAAGGCTACACCTTC.

This chain uses TRBV27 with TRBJ2-5; 8 bases fit TRBD2. The CDR3 consists of 15 residues. Germline assignment: CDR1 MNHEY and CDR2 SMNVEV (reference sequence). With V trimmed by 10 bases and J by 0 bases, 10 bases remained unmatched. The CDR3 coding sequence is TGTGCCACGCGAGGTTGGCGGGGGGACCAAGAGACCCAGTACTTC. It yields the protein CATRGWRGDQETQYF.